This T cell receptor beta chain stems from a study of blood T cell repertoires in COVID-19. Overall study: The cDNA or gDNA used as material had been derived from T cells, B-cell-depleted T cells, or PBMCs.

In the source study's methods: Amplification of reference gene primers was used by the study to estimate nucleated cell counts. Sequenced by immunoSEQ multiplex PCR; TCRdb stores in-frame clones only, minus some. V and J calls plus clone size are reproduced from that table; the DNA served to infer D and trimming. The data contain under 300,000 clones, 75% to 90% of them singletons. Trimming took 4 bases from V and 2 from J, leaving 12 bases between them. CDR1 GTSNPN and CDR2 SVGIG come from the germline V gene (reference sequence). The CDR3 covers 13 residues. Sequencing was performed on peripheral blood. The TCR was taken from a man aged 55 to 70 who had recovered from COVID-19. The chain uses TRBV30 and TRBJ2-7; tentatively, D is TRBD1 (5 bases). Here the CDR3 reads CAWTPQVTYEQYF. DNA for the CDR3: TGTGCCTGGACCCCACAGGTCACCTACGAGCAGTACTTC.